Each of the 21 T cell receptor beta chains below was sequenced from the same sample in a study of CD8 T cells in ankylosing spondylitis. Study-wide results and limits: A TCR beta motif of fewer than ten highly homologous variants seemed to mark ankylosing spondylitis blood.

One entry per CDR3 protein results from TCRdb running MiXCR on the 5' RACE reads. The sample lists around 540,000 distinct CDR3 sequences; more than 9.5% were seen once. No antigen has been assigned to these receptors. Sequenced material: blood, either unsorted or a sorted T cell fraction (not recorded which). These receptor sequences come from a male donor with ankylosing spondylitis.

This clonotype has just a few counts. The genes are TRBV10-2 and TRBJ2-1, with TRBD2 matching 10 bases. The CDR3 loop spans 14 amino acids. Per the germline V gene, CDR1 is WSHSY and CDR2 is SAAADI. V gave up 3 bases and J gave up 9 bases; unmatched junction bases: 5. CDR3 sequence: CASSDPLAGVEQFF. The CDR3 DNA follows: TGCGCCAGCAGTGATCCCCTAGCGGGAGTTGAGCAGTTCTTC.

Ten or more counts support this clonotype. V and J are TRBV11-2 and TRBJ1-2; no definite D call. This CDR3 comprises 15 residues. V dropped 2 bases and J dropped 0 bases, with 10 bases sitting between them. The V gene's germline CDR1 is SGHAT and CDR2 FQNNGV. The CDR3 sequence: CASSLMGAANYGYTF. CDR3 nucleotides: TGTGCCAGCAGCTTAATGGGCGCCGCTAACTATGGCTACACCTTC.

The CDR3 DNA sequence: TGTGCCAGCAGCTCGACTAGGACTAGCACAGATACGCAGTATTTT. It encodes CASSSTRTSTDTQYF. The chain couples TRBV5-4 to TRBJ2-3; possible D gene TRBD2, 6 bases. V was trimmed by 3 bases and J by 0 bases, leaving 11 bases between them. This CDR3 is 15 amino acids long. Germline CDR1 reads SGHNT; CDR2 reads YYREEE (reference sequence).

V is TRBV3-1 and J is TRBJ2-2; a possible D gene is TRBD1 (5 bases). V was pared by 3 bases and J by 2 bases, with 7 bases between. CDR3 length: 14 amino acids. Germline V gives CDR1 LGHDT, CDR2 YNNKEL (reference sequence). CDR3 residues: CASSHRGNTGELFF. CDR3 in DNA: TGTGCCAGCAGCCATAGGGGAAACACCGGGGAGCTGTTTTTT.

The chain joins TRBV6-2 or TRBV6-3 to TRBJ1-2, with 9 bases fitting TRBD1. Germline assignment: CDR1 MNHEY and CDR2 SVGEGT. CDR3 length: 14 residues. V trimming: 7 bases; J trimming: 7 bases; junction bases outside the gene matches: 10. CDR3 DNA: TGTGCCAGCACCCAGGGACAGGGATCGGGTGGCTACACCTTC. Translating gives CASTQGQGSGGYTF.

V is TRBV2 and J is TRBJ1-3; D is ambiguous. The V and J ends lost 2 bases and 2 bases respectively, with 7 bases between them. Germline CDR1 SNHLY, CDR2 FYNNEI. CDR3 size: 14 residues. CDR3 bases: TGTGCCAGCAGTGAAACGGTGACTGGAAACACCATATATTTT. Translating it yields CASSETVTGNTIYF.

This clonotype was detected a few times. The chain has TRBV12-3 or TRBV12-4 and TRBJ2-1, with 11 nucleotides matching TRBD2. The CDR3 runs 15 residues. J lost 6 bases, V lost 6 bases, and 7 bases had no gene match. The CDR3 coding sequence is TGTGCCAGCAGCACGACTAGCGGGAAGCCCAATGAGCAGTTCTTC. This gives the protein CASSTTSGKPNEQFF.

This clonotype was seen a handful of times. The chain has TRBV10-3 and TRBJ2-3; no definite D call. Between the trimmed V and J ends, which lost 4 bases and 2 bases, there was a span of 10 bases. CDR3 length: 14 residues. Germline CDR1 reads ENHRY; CDR2 reads SYGVKD. The CDR3 region has the DNA TGTGCCATCAGTGGAAAAGGAAACACAGATACGCAGTATTTT. Protein product: CAISGKGNTDTQYF.

The chain joins TRBV11-2 to TRBJ2-2; D gene ambiguous. The CDR3 covers 12 residues. V lost 1 base, J lost 7 bases, and 4 bases lay in between. Germline-derived CDR1 and CDR2 are SGHAT and FQNNGV. The DNA of the CDR3 is TGTGCCAGCAGCTTAGCGATCGGGGAGCTGTTTTTT. Amino acid sequence: CASSLAIGELFF.

The V call is TRBV5-1, the J call TRBJ2-7, with 10 positions matching TRBD1. The V gene end was trimmed by 3 bases and the J gene end by 0 bases; junction bases not matched to a gene: 3. Per the germline V gene, CDR1 is SGHRS and CDR2 is YFSETQ. The CDR3 spans 15 residues. The CDR3 is CASSSGQGSSYEQYF. The CDR3 DNA follows: TGCGCCAGCAGCTCGGGACAGGGGAGCTCCTACGAGCAGTACTTC.

The chain combines TRBV18 with TRBJ1-1, with 7 bases aligning to TRBD1. V dropped 0 bases and J dropped 2; count of bases not matched to a gene: 6. Germline V CDR1 and CDR2: KGHSH, LQKENI. The CDR3 is made up of 16 amino acids. CDR3 sequence reads: CASSPPLPGGNTEAFF. The CDR3 DNA reads TGTGCCAGCTCACCACCGCTCCCAGGGGGAAACACTGAAGCTTTCTTT.

This clonotype has ten or more counts. V usage is TRBV14 and J usage is TRBJ1-1; perhaps TRBD1 as D (5 bases). Trimming took off 2 bases at V and 5 bases at J, with 12 bases between the two ends. This CDR3 region has 14 residues. Germline-derived CDR1 and CDR2 are SGHDN and FVKESK. CDR3: CASSQLGDVTEAFF. Written as DNA, the CDR3 is TGTGCCAGCAGCCAACTTGGGGACGTGACTGAAGCTTTCTTT.

The sample holds a few counts of this clonotype. The J gene is TRBJ2-1, the V gene TRBV7-9; D perhaps matches TRBD2 (6 bases). Per the germline V gene, CDR1 is SEHNR and CDR2 is FQNEAQ (reference sequence). This CDR3 comprises 16 residues. Trimming removed 5 bases at V and 4 bases at J, with 18 bases between. CDR3 nucleotides: TGTGCCAGCAGCAAGGCCTGGGGACTCGGATACAATGAGCAGTTCTTC. Its translation is CASSKAWGLGYNEQFF.

In this sample, this clonotype turned up a few times. V is TRBV20-1 and J is TRBJ2-1; 8 bases line up with TRBD2. The CDR3 runs 13 residues. Per germline, CDR1 DFQATT and CDR2 SNEGSKA (reference sequence). The CDR3 region is CSVLAGGRSEQFF. DNA for the CDR3: TGCAGCGTTCTAGCGGGCGGGCGGAGTGAGCAGTTCTTC.

J is TRBJ2-7 and V is TRBV7-8; 10 positions match TRBD2. Trimming cost V 7 bases and J 6 bases; bases outside gene matches: 15. Germline values: CDR1 SGHVS, CDR2 FQNEAQ. CDR3 size: 16 residues. The CDR3 nucleotides are TGTGCCAGCACCGGGGGGGCTAGCGGGAGTCTGAGCGAGCAGTACTTC. Its translation is CASTGGASGSLSEQYF.

This clonotype was detected only a few times. V usage is TRBV9 and J usage is TRBJ2-1; 8 positions match TRBD2. The CDR3 length is 14 residues. Per germline, CDR1 SGDLS and CDR2 YYNGEE. V dropped 0 bases and J dropped 8; count of bases not matched to a gene: 4. The CDR3 reads CASSVAGGPDEQFF. The CDR3 region has the DNA TGTGCCAGCAGCGTAGCGGGAGGGCCAGATGAGCAGTTCTTC.

The chain couples TRBV3-1 to TRBJ1-1, with 8 positions matching TRBD1. Germline loops: CDR1 LGHDT, CDR2 YNNKEL (reference sequence). The CDR3 is made up of 14 amino acids. The V segment lost 4 bases and the J segment 1 base; nucleotides outside the gene matches: 2. The CDR3 region has the DNA TGTGCCAGCAGCCCAGGGGGCAAGAACACTGAAGCTTTCTTT. Its translation is CASSPGGKNTEAFF.

Notes on this clonotype: This could be a read error, since a much larger clone is one nucleotide away. The chain links TRBV11-2 to TRBJ2-4, with D unresolved. The V and J ends lost 1 base and 8 bases respectively, with 6 bases between them. CDR3 size: 12 residues. Per germline, CDR1 SGHAT and CDR2 FQNNGV. The CDR3 DNA is TGTGCCAGCAGCTTAGTTAGGGACATTCAGTACTTC. Amino acids: CASSLVRDIQYF.

This sequence joins TRBV7-2 and TRBJ1-1; D possibly corresponds to TRBD1 (5 bases). Germline CDR1 is SGHTA and CDR2 is FQGNSA. V lost 6 bases and J 5 bases, leaving 16 bases between the germline ends. This CDR3 region has 14 residues. In DNA form, the CDR3 reads TGTGCCAGCAGAATCCTTGGGGGGGGAACTGAAGCTTTCTTT. Translation gives CASRILGGGTEAFF.

V is TRBV7-2 and J is TRBJ1-2; D call uncertain. Germline V gene sequence: CDR1 SGHTA, CDR2 FQGNSA. This CDR3 spans 16 amino acids. V was cut by 1 base and J by 2 bases, with 14 bases left in between. The CDR3, as DNA: TGTGCCAGCAGCTTAGTTCTTTTCGGTATGAACTATGGCTACACCTTC. This encodes CASSLVLFGMNYGYTF.

This clonotype was found a few times. The chain has TRBV30 and TRBJ1-1; D uncertain. Trimming removed 4 bases at V and 3 bases at J, with 9 bases between. Germline V lookup: CDR1 GTSNPN, CDR2 SVGIG (reference sequence). CDR3 length: 12 amino acids. In DNA, the CDR3 is TGTGCCTGGACAATTTCAGACACTGAAGCTTTCTTT. Translation gives CAWTISDTEAFF.